The sequence of this T cell receptor (beta chain) was determined in a study of T cells in Graves' hyperthyroidism and ophthalmopathy (dated 2019 in TCRdb). Context from the whole study: Peripheral blood samples were taken at the time of initial diagnosis, prior to any treatment. A discovery cohort of 95 to 100 patients, about 44 with Graves' ophthalmopathy and 55 to 60 with stable Graves' hyperthyroidism, was used to find distinguishing TCR V-J signatures. An independent validation cohort of fewer than 20 hyperthyroidism patients and 17 patients who later progressed to ophthalmopathy tested prospective prediction of ophthalmopathy. The roughly 91 discovery patients were randomly split 7:3 into training and test sets. The study also compared thyroid tissue and blood T-cell repertoires from roughly six Graves' hyperthyroidism patients. Following sampling, methimazole starting at 30 mg daily was given to hyperthyroidism patients, and high-dose intravenous methylprednisolone was given to ophthalmopathy patients. TCR Vbeta CDR3 sequencing of 130 to 150 peripheral blood samples (approximately 44 ophthalmopathy, approximately 80 hyperthyroidism and roughly 17 progressor patients) is reported in the paper. Results the study describes overall, beyond this receptor: Sample size was not statistically predetermined, and blinding of investigators to group allocation was not performed. A model built on a 13 V-J signature distinguished ophthalmopathy from stable hyperthyroidism, reaching 87.88% sensitivity and around 81% specificity in cross-validation and 80%/75% in testing. During validation, the model predicted progression to ophthalmopathy a median of about 6.5 months ahead of onset, with 60% to 71% sensitivity and 72% to 85% specificity. Most expanded thyroid clonotypes (frequency above 0.001) were also found in blood, which suggests that blood repertoires may mirror thyroid immune responses.

Its CDR3 holds 15 amino acids, cysteine through phenylalanine. The only DNA kept is the CDR3, 45 bases in frame from the first base. The germline V gene encodes CDR1 SGDLS and CDR2 YYNGEE. Between the V and J ends, shortened by 0 bases and 4 bases respectively, the junction contains 13 bases. Amplification of TCR beta CDR3 regions was carried out from RNA transcripts. For the first round of RT-PCR on the TCR CDR3, the HTBI primer set was used together with the Qiagen OneStep RT-PCR kit. The libraries were constructed in a second round of multiplex PCR and then size-selected and purified. Sequencing of the libraries was done on an Illumina HiSeq2000 using paired-end 100 bp reads. In the source study's methods: SOAPnuke was used to process the raw data, with reads discarded if the reads contained adapters or uncalled bases, had a mean Phred below 15, or lacked an exact constant-primer or identifier match. COPE v1.2.5 was used to merge the high-quality paired reads, and each unique nucleotide sequence was defined as a clonotype. Clonotypes were aligned to IMGT TRBV, TRBD and TRBJ reference segments using MiTCR v1.1. Only V-J combinations with frequency above 0.0001, covering 98% to 99.2% of repertoires, were analysed. The TCS score was defined as the ratio of F50 (clonal expansion) to E x V (chaos), calculated using BLOSUM62-based TCRdist between CDR3 peptides within each V-J. Welch's t-statistics and random forest reduced around 510 V-J features to roughly 13, which were used in a naive Bayes classifier (R e1071). The public reads were quality trimmed at Q25 with fastp and then assembled into clones with MiXCR by TCRdb, keeping productive beta chains. Under each unique CDR3 protein, matching rows form one entry showing the most common genes and DNA. In this record, the V and J calls reflect TCRdb's handling and not the investigators' own analysis. Recorded for this sample are about 360,000 distinct CDR3 sequences; 13% of them occurred a single time. The ten largest clones capture 9.2% of the sample.

Stable Graves' hyperthyroidism was defined as no progression to ophthalmopathy during 18 months of follow-up. The hyperthyroidism patients were between 18 and 65 years old and newly diagnosed, with a disease duration of less than 2 months. Exclusion was applied to patients with uncontrolled infections, other autoimmune diseases, pregnancy or lactation. Diagnoses relied on clinical symptoms, serum thyroxine and TRAb, thyroid ultrasound and orbital computed tomography. PBMCs were separated from under 11 ml of fresh peripheral blood using Ficoll-Paque density gradient centrifugation. Total RNA was extracted using Trizol reagent, and RNA quality was assessed on an Agilent 2100 Bioanalyzer. To note about this clonotype: Its antigen has not been determined. A much larger clone lies one base from this, so it may be a read error.

The V gene is TRBV9 and the J gene is TRBJ2-5; D gene: possibly TRBD2, on 5 matching bases. The sequencing sample was made of blood. The source of this sequence is a woman between 18 and 29 years old with Graves' hyperthyroidism. The CDR3 is CASSVGAELRETQYF. The DNA sequence reads TGTGCCAGCAGCGTAGGAGCGGAGCTGCGAGAGACCCAGTACTTC.